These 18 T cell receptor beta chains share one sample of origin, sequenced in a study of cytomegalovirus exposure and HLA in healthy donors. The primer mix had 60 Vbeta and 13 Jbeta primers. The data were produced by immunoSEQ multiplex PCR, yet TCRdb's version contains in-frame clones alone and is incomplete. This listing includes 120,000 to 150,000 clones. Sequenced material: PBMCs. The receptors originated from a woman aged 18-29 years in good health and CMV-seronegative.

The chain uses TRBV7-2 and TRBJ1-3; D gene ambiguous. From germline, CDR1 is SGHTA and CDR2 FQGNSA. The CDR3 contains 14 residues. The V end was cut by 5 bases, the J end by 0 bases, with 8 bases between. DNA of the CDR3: TGTGCCAGCAGCCAACAGAGCTCTGGAAACACCATATATTTT. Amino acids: CASSQQSSGNTIYF.

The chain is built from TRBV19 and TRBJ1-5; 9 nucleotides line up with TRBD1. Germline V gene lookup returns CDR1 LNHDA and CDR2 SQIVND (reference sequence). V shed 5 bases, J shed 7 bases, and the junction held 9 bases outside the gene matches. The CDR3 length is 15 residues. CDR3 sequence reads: CASSSRDRAGQPQHF. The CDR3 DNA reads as TGTGCCAGTAGTTCTAGGGACAGGGCAGGGCAGCCCCAGCATTTT.

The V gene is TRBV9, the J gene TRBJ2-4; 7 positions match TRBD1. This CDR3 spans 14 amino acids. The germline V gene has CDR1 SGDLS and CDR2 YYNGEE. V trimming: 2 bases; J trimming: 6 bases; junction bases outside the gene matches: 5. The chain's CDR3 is CASSVGQVGNIQYF. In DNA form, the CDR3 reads TGTGCCAGCAGCGTTGGACAGGTGGGAAACATTCAGTACTTC. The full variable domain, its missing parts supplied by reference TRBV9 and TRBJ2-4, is DSGVTQTPKHLITATGQRVTLRCSPRSGDLSVYWYQQSLDQGLQFLIQYYNGEERAKGNILERFSAQQFPDLHSELNLSSLELGDSALYFCASSVGQVGNIQYFGAGTRLSVL.

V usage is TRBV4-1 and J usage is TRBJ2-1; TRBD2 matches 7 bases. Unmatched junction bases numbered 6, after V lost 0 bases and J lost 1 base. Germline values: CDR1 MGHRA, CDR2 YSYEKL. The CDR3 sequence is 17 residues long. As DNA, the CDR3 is TGCGCCAGCAGCCAAGAAGGGGCGGGAGTGTCCTACAATGAGCAGTTCTTC. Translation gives CASSQEGAGVSYNEQFF.

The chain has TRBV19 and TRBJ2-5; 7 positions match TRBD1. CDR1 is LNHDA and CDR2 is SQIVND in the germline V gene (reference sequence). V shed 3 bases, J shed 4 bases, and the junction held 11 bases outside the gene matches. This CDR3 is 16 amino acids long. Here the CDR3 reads CASSISSATGAETQYF. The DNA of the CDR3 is TGTGCCAGTAGTATTTCAAGCGCAACAGGGGCAGAGACCCAGTACTTC.

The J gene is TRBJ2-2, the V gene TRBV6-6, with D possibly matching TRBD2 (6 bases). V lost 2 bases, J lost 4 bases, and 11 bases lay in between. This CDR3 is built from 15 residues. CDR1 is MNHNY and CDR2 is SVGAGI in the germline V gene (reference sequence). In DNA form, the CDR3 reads TGTGCCAGCAGTTACGGCCTAGCGATCACCGGGGAGCTGTTTTTT. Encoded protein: CASSYGLAITGELFF.

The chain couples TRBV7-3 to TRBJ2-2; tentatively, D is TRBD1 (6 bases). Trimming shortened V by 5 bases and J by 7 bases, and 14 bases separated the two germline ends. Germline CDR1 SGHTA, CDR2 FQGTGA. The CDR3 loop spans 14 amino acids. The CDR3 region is CASSVAGTIGELFF. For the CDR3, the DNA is TGTGCCAGCAGCGTAGCCGGGACAATCGGGGAGCTGTTTTTT. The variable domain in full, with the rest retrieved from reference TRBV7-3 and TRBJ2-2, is GAGVSQTPSNKVTEKGKYVELRCDPISGHTALYWYRQSLGQGPEFLIYFQGTGAADDSGLPNDRFFAVRPEGSVSTLKIQRTERGDSAVYLCASSVAGTIGELFFGEGSRLTVL.

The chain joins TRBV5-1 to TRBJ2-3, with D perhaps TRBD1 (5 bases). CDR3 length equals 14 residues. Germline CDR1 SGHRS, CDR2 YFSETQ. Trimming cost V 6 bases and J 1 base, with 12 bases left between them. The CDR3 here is CASNKGLGTDTQYF. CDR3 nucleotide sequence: TGCGCCAGCAATAAGGGGTTGGGCACAGATACGCAGTATTTT. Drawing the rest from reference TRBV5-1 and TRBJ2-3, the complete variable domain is KAGVTQTPRYLIKTRGQQVTLSCSPISGHRSVSWYQQTPGQGLQFLFEYFSETQRNKGNFPGRFSGRQFSNSRSEMNVSTLELGDSALYLCASNKGLGTDTQYFGPGTRLTVL.

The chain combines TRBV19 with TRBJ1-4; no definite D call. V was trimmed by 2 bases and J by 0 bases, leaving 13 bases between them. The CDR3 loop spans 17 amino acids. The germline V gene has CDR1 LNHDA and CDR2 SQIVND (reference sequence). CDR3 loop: CASSIMDYTATNEKLFF. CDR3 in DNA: TGTGCCAGTAGTATAATGGACTACACGGCAACTAATGAAAAACTGTTTTTT.

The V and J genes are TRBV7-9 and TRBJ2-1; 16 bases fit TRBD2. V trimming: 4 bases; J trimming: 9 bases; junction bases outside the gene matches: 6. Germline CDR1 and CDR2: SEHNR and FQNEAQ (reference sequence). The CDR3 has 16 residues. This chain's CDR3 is CASSSSGLAGGGEQFF. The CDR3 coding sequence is TGTGCCAGCAGCTCCTCGGGACTAGCGGGAGGGGGTGAGCAGTTCTTC.

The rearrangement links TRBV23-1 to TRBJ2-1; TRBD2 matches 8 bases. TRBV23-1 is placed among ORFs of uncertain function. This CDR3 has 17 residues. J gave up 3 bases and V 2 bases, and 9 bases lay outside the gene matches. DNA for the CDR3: TGCGCCAGCAGTCAAGCCTTACTAGCGGCGCACTACAATGAGCAGTTCTTC. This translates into CASSQALLAAHYNEQFF.

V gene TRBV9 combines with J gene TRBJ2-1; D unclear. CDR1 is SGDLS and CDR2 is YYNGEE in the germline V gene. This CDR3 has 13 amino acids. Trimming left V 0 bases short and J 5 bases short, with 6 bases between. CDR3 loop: CASSVAPDNEQFF. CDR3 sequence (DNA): TGTGCCAGCAGCGTAGCTCCTGACAATGAGCAGTTCTTC.

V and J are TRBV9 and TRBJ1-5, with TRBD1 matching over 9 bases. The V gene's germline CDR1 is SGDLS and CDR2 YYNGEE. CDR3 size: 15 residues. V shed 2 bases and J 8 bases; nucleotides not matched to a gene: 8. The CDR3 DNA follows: TGTGCCAGCAGCGTGGGGACAGGGCTAGGGGAGCCCCAGCATTTT. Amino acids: CASSVGTGLGEPQHF.

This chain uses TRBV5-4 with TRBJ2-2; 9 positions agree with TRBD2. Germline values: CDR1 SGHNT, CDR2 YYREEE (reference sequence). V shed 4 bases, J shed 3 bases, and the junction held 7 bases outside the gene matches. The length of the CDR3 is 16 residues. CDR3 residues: CASSVPLAGHTGELFF. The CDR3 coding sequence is TGTGCCAGCAGCGTACCACTAGCGGGCCACACCGGGGAGCTGTTTTTT.

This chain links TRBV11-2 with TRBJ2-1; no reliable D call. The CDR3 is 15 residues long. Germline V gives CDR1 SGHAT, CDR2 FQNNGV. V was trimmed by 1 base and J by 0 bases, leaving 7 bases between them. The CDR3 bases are TGTGCCAGCAGCTTAGGGCGGAGCTCCTACAATGAGCAGTTCTTC. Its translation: CASSLGRSSYNEQFF.

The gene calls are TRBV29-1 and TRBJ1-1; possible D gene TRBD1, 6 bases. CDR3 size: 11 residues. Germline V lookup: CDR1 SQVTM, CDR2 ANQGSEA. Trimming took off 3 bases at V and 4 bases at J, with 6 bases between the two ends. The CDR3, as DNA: TGCAGCGTTGACAGGGGCACTGAAGCTTTCTTT. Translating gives CSVDRGTEAFF.

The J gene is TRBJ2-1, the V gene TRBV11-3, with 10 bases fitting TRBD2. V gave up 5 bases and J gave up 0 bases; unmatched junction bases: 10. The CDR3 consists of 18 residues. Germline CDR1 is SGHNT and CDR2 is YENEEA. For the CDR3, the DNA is TGTGCCAGCAGCCCGGGACTAGCGTACCTGAGCTCCTACAATGAGCAGTTCTTC. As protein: CASSPGLAYLSSYNEQFF. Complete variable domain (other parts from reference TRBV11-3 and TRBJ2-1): EAGVVQSPRYKIIEKKQPVAFWCNPISGHNTLYWYLQNLGQGPELLIRYENEEAVDDSQLPKDRFSAERLKGVDSTLKIQPAELGDSAVYLCASSPGLAYLSSYNEQFFGPGTRLTVL.

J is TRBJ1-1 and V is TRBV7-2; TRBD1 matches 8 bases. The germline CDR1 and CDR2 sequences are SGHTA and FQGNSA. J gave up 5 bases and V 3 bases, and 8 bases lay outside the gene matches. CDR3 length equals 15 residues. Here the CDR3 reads CASSFQGALGTEAFF. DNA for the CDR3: TGTGCCAGCAGCTTCCAGGGGGCGCTCGGGACTGAAGCTTTCTTT.